These 19 T cell receptor beta chains came from one sample sequenced in a study of shared clonotypes between healthy human individuals. Only in-frame clones appear in the TCRdb table, and some are missing; sequencing was by immunoSEQ multiplex PCR. The table shows 1.5 million to 2.5 million clones, with about 95% occurring only once. CD8 cells regarded as naive lacked CD45RO, were positively chosen for CCR7, and omitted terminally differentiated effector memory CD45RA+ cells. Material: naive CD8+ T cells sorted from blood. The receptor set was obtained from a man younger than 35 in good health.

The chain joins TRBV5-6 to TRBJ2-7; D is uncertain. There are 12 residues in the CDR3. Trimming removed 4 bases from V and 2 bases from J, with 7 bases in between. Germline assignment: CDR1 SGHDT and CDR2 YYEEEE. The CDR3 DNA reads as TGTGCCAGCAGCCAACAGCCCTACGAGCAGTACTTC. This translates into CASSQQPYEQYF.

The rearrangement links TRBV13 to TRBJ2-2; 7 nucleotides agree with TRBD2. Germline loops: CDR1 PRHDT, CDR2 FYEKMQ (reference sequence). The CDR3 contains 16 residues. The ends lost 5 bases at V and 5 bases at J; junction bases unmatched: 11. CDR3 bases: TGTGCCAGCAGCCTGCCGGTGGGAGGGCCGACCGGGGAGCTGTTTTTT. This gives the protein CASSLPVGGPTGELFF. The full variable domain, with the rest looked up from reference TRBV13 and TRBJ2-2, is AAGVIQSPRHLIKEKRETATLKCYPIPRHDTVYWYQQGPGQDPQFLISFYEKMQSDKGSIPDRFSAQQFSDYHSELNMSSLELGDSALYFCASSLPVGGPTGELFFGEGSRLTVL.

The chain couples TRBV30 to TRBJ1-1; D is unresolved. The CDR3 runs 13 residues. Per germline, CDR1 GTSNPN and CDR2 SVGIG (reference sequence). V lost 7 bases and J lost 5, with 17 bases in between. The DNA of the CDR3 is TGTGCCTTGACGGACCGTGAAGGGACTGAAGCTTTCTTT. It codes for CALTDREGTEAFF.

The chain links TRBV19 to TRBJ2-7, with D hard to call. The CDR3 consists of 14 residues. Germline CDR1 reads LNHDA; CDR2 reads SQIVND (reference sequence). With 1 base removed from V and 0 bases from J, the gap between germline ends came to 7 bases. The CDR3 reads CASSIALYSYEQYF. CDR3 DNA: TGTGCCAGTAGTATAGCTCTTTACTCCTACGAGCAGTACTTC.

Worth noting for this clone: This specimen includes other DNA sequences encoding the same CDR3. The chain combines TRBV6-6 with TRBJ2-7; D may be TRBD2 (5 bases). This CDR3 contains 13 residues. With 0 bases removed from V and 3 bases from J, the gap between germline ends came to 6 bases. CDR1 and CDR2 (germline): MNHNY, SVGAGI (reference sequence). The CDR3 region is CASSYSGSYEQYF. In nucleotides, the CDR3 is TGTGCCAGCAGTTACTCTGGGAGCTACGAGCAGTACTTC.

The V gene is TRBV5-1, the J gene TRBJ2-3; TRBD1 matches at 8 bases. CDR1 is SGHRS and CDR2 is YFSETQ in the germline V gene. This CDR3 spans 18 amino acids. V shed 0 bases, J shed 4 bases, and the junction held 13 bases outside the gene matches. The CDR3 DNA reads TGCGCCAGCAGCTTGGAAAGTCCGTCGACAGGGGTTGCAGATACGCAGTATTTT. Translating it yields CASSLESPSTGVADTQYF.

With regard to this clone: The DNA is left out, because the CDR3 cannot be placed on it with certainty; the CDR3 is given as TCRdb lists it. V gene TRBV27 combines with J gene TRBJ2-5; TRBD1, as called in the table, went unchecked against the DNA. From germline, CDR1 is MNHEY and CDR2 SMNVEV (reference sequence). The CDR3 totals 13 residues, both ends included. The CDR3: CASSSSARETQYF.

This chain joins TRBV5-1 and TRBJ1-1; the match to TRBD1 covers 9 bases. Germline assignment: CDR1 SGHRS and CDR2 YFSETQ. This CDR3 is 17 amino acids long. The V segment lost 5 bases and the J segment 0 bases; nucleotides outside the gene matches: 11. Written as DNA, the CDR3 is TGCGCCAGCAGTTGGACAGGGGCAAAGTATATGAACACTGAAGCTTTCTTT. It encodes CASSWTGAKYMNTEAFF.

This clone showed up just once. The chain couples TRBV6-1 to TRBJ1-2, with D tentatively TRBD1 (5 bases). Trimming left V 10 bases short and J 6 bases short, with 15 bases between. The CDR3 is 12 amino acids. Germline lookup yields CDR1 MNHNS and CDR2 SASEGT. CDR3 nucleotides: TGTGCCACCTCGCGGGGGAGGGATGGCTACACCTTC. Protein: CATSRGRDGYTF.

The V and J genes are TRBV5-6 and TRBJ2-2; no clear D. V lost 0 bases and J 5 bases, leaving 5 bases between the germline ends. The germline CDR1 and CDR2 sequences are SGHDT and YYEEEE. The CDR3 runs 13 residues. The CDR3 nucleotides are TGTGCCAGCAGCTTGGATGAAACCGGGGAGCTGTTTTTT. Its translation is CASSLDETGELFF.

This sequence joins TRBV30 and TRBJ2-5; D may be TRBD2 (6 bases). The ends were cut back, 4 bases at V and 2 bases at J, with 8 bases in the middle. CDR3 length equals 12 residues. The germline V gene has CDR1 GTSNPN and CDR2 SVGIG (reference sequence). CDR3 in amino acids: CAWTTSQETQYF. In DNA, the CDR3 is TGTGCCTGGACGACTAGTCAAGAGACCCAGTACTTC.

The genes are TRBV30 and TRBJ2-7, with D uncertain. V lost 0 bases to trimming and J lost 4 bases, with 7 bases between them. The CDR3 covers 12 residues. The germline V gene has CDR1 GTSNPN and CDR2 SVGIG (reference sequence). CDR3 region: CAWSVSFYEQYF. CDR3 nucleotides: TGTGCCTGGAGTGTGAGTTTTTACGAGCAGTACTTC.

V and J are TRBV4-2 and TRBJ2-7; perhaps D is TRBD1 or TRBD2 (5 bases each). In germline, CDR1 is LGHNA, CDR2 YNFKEQ. V was pared by 1 base and J by 3 bases, with 28 bases between. This CDR3 is 20 amino acids long. The CDR3 bases are TGTGCCAGCAGCCAAGGCTGGTTTGGGGACGGCAGTCGCCAGGGCTACGAGCAGTACTTC. Translating gives CASSQGWFGDGSRQGYEQYF.

The rearrangement links TRBV2 to TRBJ1-6, with D unresolved. Germline values: CDR1 SNHLY, CDR2 FYNNEI. This CDR3 has 17 amino acids. Trimming cost V 3 bases and J 0 bases, with 12 bases left between them. The CDR3 DNA sequence: TGTGCCAGCAGTGATGAGGCCTTTAGCTCCTATAATTCACCCCTCCACTTT. It yields the protein CASSDEAFSSYNSPLHF.

The chain combines TRBV5-6 with TRBJ1-1; D call uncertain. CDR3 length equals 16 residues. V was trimmed by 1 base and J by 0 bases, leaving 13 bases between them. CDR1 is SGHDT, CDR2 YYEEEE, per germline. CDR3 bases: TGTGCCAGCAGCTTGATCTTGGAAGGGCTGAACACTGAAGCTTTCTTT. Translation: CASSLILEGLNTEAFF.

This clone has a single count. The chain links TRBV4-3 to TRBJ2-3; perhaps TRBD2 as D (7 bases). The CDR3 is 16 residues long. Per germline, CDR1 LGHNA and CDR2 YSLEER. V was cut by 5 bases and J by 4 bases, with 19 bases left in between. The CDR3 reads CASSEVRGAEADTQYF. As DNA, the CDR3 is TGCGCCAGCAGCGAAGTCCGGGGGGCGGAGGCAGATACGCAGTATTTT.

This sequence joins TRBV6-5 and TRBJ2-1; 10 bases fit TRBD2. CDR3 length: 16 amino acids. Trimming removed 0 bases from V and 5 bases from J; junction bases left unmatched: 4. Germline V gives CDR1 MNHEY, CDR2 SVGAGI. CDR3 loop: CASSYSSSGGHNEQFF. In DNA, the CDR3 is TGTGCCAGCAGTTACTCGTCTAGCGGGGGTCACAATGAGCAGTTCTTC.

V usage is TRBV2 and J usage is TRBJ2-7; D might be TRBD1 (5 bases). CDR1 and CDR2 (germline): SNHLY, FYNNEI. This CDR3 is built from 14 residues. The germline V and J ends were trimmed by 3 bases and 0 bases, with 9 bases remaining between them. CDR3 nucleotides: TGTGCCAGCAGTGAGGGGCAGAACTCCTACGAGCAGTACTTC. Translated: CASSEGQNSYEQYF.

The V gene is TRBV6-1, the J gene TRBJ1-2; TRBD1 is a possible D gene (5 bases). V was shortened by 0 bases and J by 3 bases, with 17 bases between the two germline ends. Per germline, CDR1 MNHNS and CDR2 SASEGT. CDR3 size: 17 residues. CDR3 residues: CASSEAYEGRAYYGYTF. The CDR3 region has the DNA TGTGCCAGCAGTGAAGCGTACGAAGGCAGGGCTTACTATGGCTACACCTTC.